The 18 T cell receptor beta chains below come from one sample, sequenced in a study of T cell therapy after organ transplantation. These receptors have no identified antigens. Indicated time point: 20-29 weeks after completion of therapy. Profiled with immunoSEQ multiplex PCR; TCRdb holds only in-frame clones, not every one. This sample has roughly 20,000 clones; 84% occur once, and the top ten carry 36%. The sequenced sample was CD8+ T cells from blood, obtained after autologous CMV-specific T cell therapy. Receptor source: a human patient who had received a solid organ transplant and had CMV disease. Certain T cells may be donor cells from the graft.

V gene TRBV2 combines with J gene TRBJ2-2; 9 bases agree with TRBD2. The CDR3 loop spans 16 amino acids. CDR1 and CDR2 (germline): SNHLY, FYNNEI. The junction had 8 bases not matched to a gene; V was cut back by 6 bases and J by 3 bases. This CDR3 is CASSATERGDTGELFF. CDR3 coding DNA: TGTGCCAGCAGCGCTACGGAGCGGGGGGACACCGGGGAGCTGTTTTTT.

The rearrangement links TRBV7-2 to TRBJ2-7; 7 nucleotides line up with TRBD2. Germline lookup yields CDR1 SGHTA and CDR2 FQGNSA. This CDR3 spans 15 amino acids. The V segment lost 2 bases and the J segment 0 bases; nucleotides outside the gene matches: 4. The CDR3: CASSLLADFSYEQYF. The CDR3 DNA is TGTGCCAGCAGCTTACTAGCGGATTTCTCCTACGAGCAGTACTTC.

The chain is built from TRBV27 and TRBJ2-1; 8 bases align to TRBD2. The CDR3 length is 15 residues. Germline V CDR1 and CDR2: MNHEY, SMNVEV (reference sequence). J lost 2 bases, V lost 3 bases, and 3 bases had no gene match. CDR3 amino acids: CASSLLSGAYNEQFF. The CDR3 region has the DNA TGTGCCAGCAGTTTGCTTAGCGGGGCCTACAATGAGCAGTTCTTC.

The V and J genes are TRBV6-6 and TRBJ1-1, with D tentatively TRBD1 (6 bases). This CDR3 comprises 15 residues. The V gene's germline CDR1 is MNHNY and CDR2 SVGAGI (reference sequence). The germline V and J ends were trimmed by 8 bases and 0 bases, with 16 bases remaining between them. CDR3 coding DNA: TGTGCCAGCTCCGGGGGCGCCTTTTTGAACACTGAAGCTTTCTTT. Amino acid sequence: CASSGGAFLNTEAFF.

The count of this clone is one. The V gene is TRBV6-1, the J gene TRBJ1-4; D perhaps matches TRBD1 (5 bases). From germline, CDR1 is MNHNS and CDR2 SASEGT. Trimming pared 7 bases from V and 10 bases from J, leaving 13 bases between. The CDR3 totals 12 residues. The CDR3 bases are TGTGCCAGCATGTACGGGGGTGGAAAACTGTTTTTT. Translation gives CASMYGGGKLFF.

The chain carries TRBV9 and TRBJ2-1; D unresolved. The CDR3 runs 13 residues. Germline lookup yields CDR1 SGDLS and CDR2 YYNGEE. V was shortened by 4 bases and J by 5 bases, with 10 bases between the two germline ends. The CDR3 reads CASSQNEDNEQFF. The CDR3 DNA sequence: TGTGCCAGCAGCCAAAATGAGGACAATGAGCAGTTCTTC.

The chain is built from TRBV25-1 and TRBJ2-6; D could derive from TRBD1 or TRBD2 (5 bases each). CDR3 length equals 17 residues. Per germline, CDR1 MGHDK and CDR2 SYGVNS. V lost 4 bases to trimming and J lost 5 bases, with 18 bases between them. The chain's CDR3 is CASSAGHGQSRANVLTF. Here the CDR3 DNA reads TGTGCCAGCAGTGCGGGGCATGGACAAAGTCGGGCCAACGTCCTGACTTTC.

V gene TRBV4-3 combines with J gene TRBJ2-5; 13 bases map to TRBD2. The junction had 12 bases not matched to a gene; V was cut back by 0 bases and J by 5 bases. The germline V gene has CDR1 LGHNA and CDR2 YSLEER. CDR3 length equals 19 residues. CDR3 bases: TGCGCCAGCAGCCAAGAAGAGGACACTAGCGGGGGGGCCAGGGAGACCCAGTACTTC. It specifies CASSQEEDTSGGARETQYF.

V is TRBV28 and J is TRBJ1-5; D uncertain. Germline V gene data show CDR1 as MDHEN and CDR2 as SYDVKM. This CDR3 is 11 amino acids long. V lost 4 bases and J lost 5, with 3 bases in between. As DNA, the CDR3 is TGTGCCAGCAGTTCTCATCAGCCCCAGCATTTT. It translates to CASSSHQPQHF.

The chain employs TRBV28 and TRBJ1-5; TRBD1 might be the D (5 bases). Trimming removed 6 bases from V and 6 bases from J, with 21 bases in between. The V gene's germline CDR1 is MDHEN and CDR2 SYDVKM. There are 16 residues in the CDR3. The CDR3 loop is CASSLTGGVRGQPQHF. The CDR3 nucleotides read TGTGCCAGCAGCTTAACTGGGGGGGTACGCGGTCAGCCCCAGCATTTT.

The chain employs TRBV9 and TRBJ2-1, with D possibly TRBD2 on 6 matching bases. Germline lookup yields CDR1 SGDLS and CDR2 YYNGEE. This CDR3 has 12 residues. V lost 4 bases to trimming and J lost 9 bases, with 11 bases between them. CDR3: CASSSLASEQFF. Written as DNA, the CDR3 is TGTGCCAGCAGCAGCCTAGCGAGTGAGCAGTTCTTC.

V is TRBV11-2 and J is TRBJ1-1; D not certain. Trimming took off 3 bases at V and 5 bases at J, with 4 bases between the two ends. This CDR3 contains 11 residues. Germline assignment: CDR1 SGHAT and CDR2 FQNNGV. CDR3 sequence (DNA): TGTGCCAGCAGCTTTCGGACTGAAGCTTTCTTT. Translating it yields CASSFRTEAFF.

The V call is TRBV7-6, the J call TRBJ1-1; D is uncertain. This CDR3 comprises 15 residues. V was pared by 4 bases and J by 1 base, with 13 bases between. From germline, CDR1 is SGHVS and CDR2 FNYEAQ. CDR3 amino acids: CASSSGWCENTEAFF. The CDR3 nucleotides read TGTGCCAGCAGCTCGGGGTGGTGTGAGAACACTGAAGCTTTCTTT.

J is TRBJ2-2 and V is TRBV7-6; D tentatively reads TRBD1 or TRBD2 (6 bases each). With 5 bases removed from V and 7 bases from J, the gap between germline ends came to 17 bases. Per the germline V gene, CDR1 is SGHVS and CDR2 is FNYEAQ. The CDR3 totals 15 residues. The DNA of the CDR3 is TGTGCCAGCAGCCCCGAACCGGGGGCGAACGGGGAGCTGTTTTTT. Its protein product is CASSPEPGANGELFF.

V is TRBV5-8 and J is TRBJ1-1; TRBD1 matches at 8 bases. Germline CDR1 SGHTS, CDR2 YDEGEE. J was trimmed by 1 base and V by 3 bases; bases with no gene match: 11. The CDR3 covers 17 residues. The CDR3 DNA reads as TGTGCCAGCAGCTCGTTTAGGACAGGGCCATCGAACACTGAAGCTTTCTTT. This sequence encodes CASSSFRTGPSNTEAFF. Variable domain in full (rest from reference TRBV5-8 and TRBJ1-1): EAGVTQSPTHLIKTRGQQATLRCSPISGHTSVYWYQQALGLGLQFLLWYDEGEERNRGNFPPRFSGRQFPNYSSELNVNALELEDSALYLCASSSFRTGPSNTEAFFGQGTRLTVV.

The rearrangement links TRBV4-1 to TRBJ2-7, with 7 nucleotides matching TRBD1. Germline-derived CDR1 and CDR2 are MGHRA and YSYEKL. This CDR3 region has 15 residues. J gave up 1 base and V 0 bases, and 3 bases lay outside the gene matches. The CDR3 is CASSQEDRRSYEQYF. DNA for the CDR3: TGCGCCAGCAGCCAAGAGGACAGGCGATCCTACGAGCAGTACTTC.

The rearrangement links TRBV5-6 to TRBJ1-4; D unclear. Germline values: CDR1 SGHDT, CDR2 YYEEEE. V was shortened by 4 bases and J by 8 bases, with 6 bases between the two germline ends. CDR3 length equals 11 residues. The DNA of the CDR3 is TGTGCCAGCAGCCTGGGGGAAAAACTGTTTTTT. Encoded protein: CASSLGEKLFF.

The chain joins TRBV10-1 to TRBJ1-2; maybe TRBD1 (5 bases). This CDR3 region has 14 residues. Germline CDR1 and CDR2: WNHNN and SYGVQD (reference sequence). Trimming removed 7 bases at V and 2 bases at J, with 14 bases between. The CDR3 reads CASTVAGRNYGYTF. The CDR3 DNA reads as TGCGCCAGCACGGTGGCAGGGCGAAACTATGGCTACACCTTC.